This T cell receptor beta chain was found in a study of cytomegalovirus exposure and HLA in healthy donors. Study details: As released early, the data held some 85 million unique TCRs from HLA-typed donors. Among several hundred genotyped donors, about 83% fell in the Caucasian-associated ancestry cluster. General study results and limits: Most sequenced TCRs were rare (though some public TCRs occurred in many donors).

PCR used 60 Vbeta primers and 13 Jbeta primers. Generated by immunoSEQ multiplex PCR, the TCRdb table keeps only in-frame clones and is missing some. The sample consists of roughly 140,000 clones, around 85% of them appearing once. Germline V gene data show CDR1 as SNHLY and CDR2 as FYNNEI. The CDR3 covers 15 residues. V lost 4 bases to trimming and J lost 4 bases; unmatched junction nucleotides: 9. Concerning this clone: Its specificity is not known.

Nominally healthy donors provided the samples, though records likely missed some immune exposures. The specimen sequenced was PBMCs. This TCR was sampled from a man aged 35 to 55 in good health and CMV-seropositive. The chain carries TRBV2 and TRBJ2-5, with 7 positions matching TRBD2. The CDR3 region is CASSAEGGSRETQYF. CDR3 DNA: TGTGCCAGCAGTGCCGAGGGCGGGAGTAGAGAGACCCAGTACTTC. Supplemented by reference TRBV2 and TRBJ2-5, the full variable domain reads EPEVTQTPSHQVTQMGQEVILRCVPISNHLYFYWYRQILGQKVEFLVSFYNNEISEKSEIFDDQFSVERPDGSNFTLKIRSTKLEDSAMYFCASSAEGGSRETQYFGPGTRLLVL.